This TCR beta chain appears in the sequencing data of a study of blood T cell repertoires in COVID-19. At the level of the study: The cDNA or gDNA used as material had been derived from T cells, B-cell-depleted T cells, or PBMCs.

Per the germline V gene, CDR1 is SEHNR and CDR2 is FQNEAQ (reference sequence). The CDR3 contains 15 residues. Germline trimming cut 8 bases from V and 3 bases from J; bases unmatched to any gene: 10. Enrolled through a virtual design, the participants were between roughly 18 and 100 years of age and came from about two dozen US areas. Clinical history reported by participants formed the basis on which cohorts were assigned. Original handling: Amplified reference gene primers provided the basis for estimating nucleated cell counts. Measured with immunoSEQ multiplex PCR; TCRdb has only the in-frame clones, and not every one. For V, J and clone size, that table is used; D and trimming come from the DNA. The repertoire includes some 200,000 clones, around 81% of them detected once, and approximately 9% sits in the top ten.

The chain recombines TRBV7-9 with TRBJ2-1; 7 nucleotides line up with TRBD1. The receptor comes from a woman aged 50 to 65 with acute COVID-19. The sequenced sample was PBMCs or T cells enriched from blood (not recorded which). The CDR3 reads CASVQAGTVYNEQFF. In nucleotides, the CDR3 is TGTGCCAGCGTCCAAGCCGGGACAGTCTACAATGAGCAGTTCTTC.